The 14 T cell receptor beta chains presented below share a single source sample, sequenced in a study of cytomegalovirus exposure and HLA in healthy donors. Data came from immunoSEQ multiplex PCR; TCRdb stores just in-frame clones and leaves some out. The table shows about 110,000 clones, with roughly 90% occurring only once. Source material: PBMCs. These receptors came from a woman under 40 in good health and CMV-seropositive.

The chain joins TRBV4-1 to TRBJ2-1; tentatively, D is TRBD2 (5 bases). Germline V gene data show CDR1 as MGHRA and CDR2 as YSYEKL. V was cut by 1 base and J by 0 bases, with 22 bases left in between. The length of the CDR3 is 20 residues. The DNA for the CDR3 is TGCGCCAGCAGCCAAGCCCCCGCAGCATGGAGCGGAAGCTCCTACAATGAGCAGTTCTTC. It encodes CASSQAPAAWSGSSYNEQFF.

This rearrangement joins TRBV7-3 to TRBJ2-1; a possible D gene is TRBD2 (6 bases). The CDR3 is 14 residues long. V lost 6 bases to trimming and J lost 8 bases, with 17 bases between them. Germline V gene lookup returns CDR1 SGHTA and CDR2 FQGTGA. In DNA, the CDR3 is TGTGCCAGCAGTCGTGGGGGGAAAAGCGATGAGCAGTTCTTC. Translated: CASSRGGKSDEQFF.

This chain uses TRBV5-1 with TRBJ2-7, with a tentative D call TRBD2 (6 bases). CDR3 size: 14 residues. The germline CDR1 and CDR2 sequences are SGHRS and YFSETQ. Trimming shortened V by 2 bases and J by 2 bases, and 11 bases separated the two germline ends. The CDR3 nucleotides are TGCGCCAGCAGCTTCACGGGGGTCCCCTACGAGCAGTACTTC. Its translation: CASSFTGVPYEQYF.

The chain recombines TRBV28 with TRBJ2-7, with D hard to call. V dropped 5 bases and J dropped 2 bases, with 13 bases sitting between them. The CDR3 is 14 amino acids. CDR1 is MDHEN, CDR2 SYDVKM, per germline. DNA for the CDR3: TGTGCCAGCAGTCCATCCCAGCGAACCTACGAGCAGTACTTC. Translation: CASSPSQRTYEQYF.

The genes are TRBV15 and TRBJ2-5; 10 bases align to TRBD2. This CDR3 comprises 21 residues. Per germline, CDR1 LNHNV and CDR2 YYDKDF (reference sequence). The V segment lost 0 bases and the J segment 4 bases; nucleotides outside the gene matches: 20. CDR3 protein: CATSRDGQARLAGDDLETQYF. CDR3 coding DNA: TGTGCCACCAGCAGAGATGGGCAGGCTAGGCTAGCGGGAGACGATCTAGAGACCCAGTACTTC.

V is TRBV11-2 and J is TRBJ2-7, with 11 positions matching TRBD2. The length of the CDR3 is 15 residues. In germline, CDR1 is SGHAT, CDR2 FQNNGV. V was clipped by 5 bases and J by 1 base; unmatched bases: 4. This CDR3 is CASSPSGGQSYEQYF. The CDR3, as DNA: TGTGCCAGCAGCCCTAGCGGGGGGCAATCCTACGAGCAGTACTTC.

The chain couples TRBV6-5 to TRBJ1-1; D gene uncertain. CDR3 length: 14 residues. Germline CDR1 is MNHEY and CDR2 is SVGAGI. Trimming took off 0 bases at V and 0 bases at J, with 5 bases between the two ends. In nucleotides, the CDR3 is TGTGCCAGCAGTTACTCGAGGGTGAACACTGAAGCTTTCTTT. Translation: CASSYSRVNTEAFF.

The chain links TRBV4-2 to TRBJ2-7; 10 bases map to TRBD1. This CDR3 is 15 amino acids long. The trim removed 3 bases at V and 9 bases at J, leaving 11 bases unmatched. From germline, CDR1 is LGHNA and CDR2 YNFKEQ. Here the CDR3 reads CASSQSDRGFAGQYF. The CDR3 region has the DNA TGTGCCAGCAGCCAGTCGGACAGGGGGTTTGCGGGGCAGTACTTC.

This clone was found once. V gene TRBV10-3 combines with J gene TRBJ1-1; 9 nucleotides align to TRBD1. V dropped 2 bases and J dropped 5; count of bases not matched to a gene: 6. The CDR3 spans 15 residues. Germline assignment: CDR1 ENHRY and CDR2 SYGVKD. The CDR3 DNA is TGTGCCATCAGTGAGAGCGGACAGGGGTGGACTGAAGCTTTCTTT. It is translated as CAISESGQGWTEAFF.

A word on this clone: Its ends do not fully match the called genes, so a read error is possible. This rearrangement joins TRBV29-1 to TRBJ2-1; 8 bases are shared with TRBD2. CDR1 SQVTM and CDR2 ANQGSEA come from the germline V gene. This CDR3 spans 14 amino acids. Written as DNA, the CDR3 is TGCAGCGTCGAAGGGACTAGGTCCTACAATGAGCAGTTCTTC. Protein sequence: CSVEGTRSYNEQFF.

V and J are TRBV27 and TRBJ1-2; 9 bases line up with TRBD1. The CDR3 sequence is 17 residues long. Germline V gives CDR1 MNHEY, CDR2 SMNVEV (reference sequence). With 6 bases clipped from V and 5 bases from J, the junction kept 16 bases outside the gene matches. The CDR3 nucleotides are TGTGCCAGCAGCCCAAAGGACCGCCGGGACAGGGCATATGGCTACACCTTC. It codes for CASSPKDRRDRAYGYTF.

The chain links TRBV6-5 to TRBJ2-2; 7 bases match TRBD1. V lost 2 bases and J lost 4; bases outside the gene matches: 7. The germline CDR1 and CDR2 sequences are MNHEY and SVGAGI. The CDR3 has 16 amino acids. Here the CDR3 reads CASSYQPTGTTGELFF. Here the CDR3 DNA reads TGTGCCAGCAGTTACCAACCGACAGGGACCACCGGGGAGCTGTTTTTT.

The chain uses TRBV2 and TRBJ1-5, with D perhaps TRBD1 (5 bases). Germline V gene sequence: CDR1 SNHLY, CDR2 FYNNEI. The V gene lost 6 bases and the J gene lost 0 bases, with 12 bases spanning the gap. The CDR3 has 15 residues. CDR3 region: CASRAGIHSNQPQHF. The CDR3 DNA follows: TGTGCCAGCAGGGCAGGGATTCATAGCAATCAGCCCCAGCATTTT.

The V and J genes are TRBV9 and TRBJ1-2; 10 bases are a match to TRBD1. The CDR3 covers 15 residues. Germline V gene sequence: CDR1 SGDLS, CDR2 YYNGEE. V shed 3 bases and J 9 bases; nucleotides not matched to a gene: 11. The DNA of the CDR3 is TGTGCCAGCAGCGACCGGGACAGGGGCTTGGGGAGCTACACCTTC. Its translation: CASSDRDRGLGSYTF.